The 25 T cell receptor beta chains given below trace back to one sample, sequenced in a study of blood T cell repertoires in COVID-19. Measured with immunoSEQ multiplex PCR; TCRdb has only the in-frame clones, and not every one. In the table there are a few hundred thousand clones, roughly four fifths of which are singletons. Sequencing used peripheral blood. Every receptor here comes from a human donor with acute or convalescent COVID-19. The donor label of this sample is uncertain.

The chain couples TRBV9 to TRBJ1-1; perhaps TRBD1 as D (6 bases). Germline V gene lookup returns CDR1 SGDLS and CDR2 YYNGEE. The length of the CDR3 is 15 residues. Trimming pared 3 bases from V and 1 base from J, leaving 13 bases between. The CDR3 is CASSAYRATNTEAFF. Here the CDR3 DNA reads TGTGCCAGCAGCGCGTACAGGGCCACGAACACTGAAGCTTTCTTT.

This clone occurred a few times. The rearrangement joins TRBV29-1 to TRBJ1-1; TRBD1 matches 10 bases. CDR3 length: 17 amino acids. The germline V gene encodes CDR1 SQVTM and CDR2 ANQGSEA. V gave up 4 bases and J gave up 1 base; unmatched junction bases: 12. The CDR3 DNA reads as TGCAGCGTTGGGGAGGGACAGGGGCCCAGACCGAACACTGAAGCTTTCTTT. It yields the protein CSVGEGQGPRPNTEAFF. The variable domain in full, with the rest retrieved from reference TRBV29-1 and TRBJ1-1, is SAVISQKPSRDICQRGTSLTIQCQVDSQVTMMFWYRQQPGQSLTLIATANQGSEATYESGFVIDKFPISRPNLTFSTLTVSNMSPEDSSIYLCSVGEGQGPRPNTEAFFGQGTRLTVV.

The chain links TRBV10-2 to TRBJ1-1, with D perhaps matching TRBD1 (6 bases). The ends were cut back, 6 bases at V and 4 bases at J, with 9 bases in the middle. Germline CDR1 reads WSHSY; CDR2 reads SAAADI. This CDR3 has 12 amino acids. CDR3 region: CASSRTATEAFF. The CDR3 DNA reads TGCGCCAGCAGCCGGACAGCCACTGAAGCTTTCTTT.

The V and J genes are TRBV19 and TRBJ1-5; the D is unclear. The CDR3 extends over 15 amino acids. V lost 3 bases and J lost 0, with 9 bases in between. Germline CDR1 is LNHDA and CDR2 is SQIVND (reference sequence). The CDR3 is CASSIGVNSNQPQHF. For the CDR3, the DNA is TGTGCCAGTAGTATTGGAGTTAATAGCAATCAGCCCCAGCATTTT.

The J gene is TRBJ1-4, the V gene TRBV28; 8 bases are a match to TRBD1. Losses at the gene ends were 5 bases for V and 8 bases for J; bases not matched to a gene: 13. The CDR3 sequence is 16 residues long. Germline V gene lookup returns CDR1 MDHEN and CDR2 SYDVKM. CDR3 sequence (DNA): TGTGCCAGCAGTACCATATCCGGACAGGGTCGCGAAAAACTGTTTTTT. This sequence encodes CASSTISGQGREKLFF.

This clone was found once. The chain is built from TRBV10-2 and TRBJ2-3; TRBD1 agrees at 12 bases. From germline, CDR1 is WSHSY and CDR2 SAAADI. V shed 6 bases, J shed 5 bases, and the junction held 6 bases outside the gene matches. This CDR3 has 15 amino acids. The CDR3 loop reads CASRPGTGGKDTQYF. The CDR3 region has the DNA TGCGCCAGCAGACCCGGGACAGGGGGCAAAGATACGCAGTATTTT.

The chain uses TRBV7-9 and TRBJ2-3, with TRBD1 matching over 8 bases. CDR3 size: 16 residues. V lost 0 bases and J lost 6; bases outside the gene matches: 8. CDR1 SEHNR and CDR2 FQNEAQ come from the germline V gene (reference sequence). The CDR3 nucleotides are TGTGCCAGCAGCTTAGCGTCAGGACAGGGAGGCGATACGCAGTATTTT. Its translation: CASSLASGQGGDTQYF.

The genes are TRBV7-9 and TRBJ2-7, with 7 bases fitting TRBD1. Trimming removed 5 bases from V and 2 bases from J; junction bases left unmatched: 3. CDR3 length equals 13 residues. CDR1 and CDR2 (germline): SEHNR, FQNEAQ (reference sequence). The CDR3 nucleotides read TGTGCCAGCAGCCGGGACAGCACCTACGAGCAGTACTTC. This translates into CASSRDSTYEQYF.

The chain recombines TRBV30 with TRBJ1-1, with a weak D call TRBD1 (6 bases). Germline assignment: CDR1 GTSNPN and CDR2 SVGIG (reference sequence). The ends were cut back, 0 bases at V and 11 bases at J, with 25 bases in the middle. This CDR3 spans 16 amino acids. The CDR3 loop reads CAWSVPQKGRGDSAFF. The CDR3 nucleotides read TGTGCCTGGAGTGTACCTCAGAAGGGCAGGGGAGATTCGGCTTTCTTT.

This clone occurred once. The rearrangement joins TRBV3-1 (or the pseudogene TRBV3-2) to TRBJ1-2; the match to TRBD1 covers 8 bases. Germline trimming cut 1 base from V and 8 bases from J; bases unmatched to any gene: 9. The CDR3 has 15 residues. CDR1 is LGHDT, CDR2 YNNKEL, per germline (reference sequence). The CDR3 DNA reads TGTGCCAGCAGCCAAGTTCGGGCAGGGGGCCTAGGCTACACCTTC. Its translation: CASSQVRAGGLGYTF.

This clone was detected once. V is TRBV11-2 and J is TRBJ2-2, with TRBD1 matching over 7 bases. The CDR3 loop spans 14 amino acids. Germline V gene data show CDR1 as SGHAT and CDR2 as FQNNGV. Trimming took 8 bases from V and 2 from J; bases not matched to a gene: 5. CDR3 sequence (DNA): TGTGCCAGCCGAAGGGACAGTAACACCGGGGAGCTGTTTTTT. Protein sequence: CASRRDSNTGELFF.

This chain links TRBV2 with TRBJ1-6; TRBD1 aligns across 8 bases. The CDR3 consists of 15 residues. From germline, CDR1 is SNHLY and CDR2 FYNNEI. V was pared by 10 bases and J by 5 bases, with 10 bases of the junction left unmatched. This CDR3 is CATGGPRGHNSPLHF. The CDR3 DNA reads TGTGCCACCGGGGGCCCCAGGGGGCATAATTCACCCCTCCACTTT.

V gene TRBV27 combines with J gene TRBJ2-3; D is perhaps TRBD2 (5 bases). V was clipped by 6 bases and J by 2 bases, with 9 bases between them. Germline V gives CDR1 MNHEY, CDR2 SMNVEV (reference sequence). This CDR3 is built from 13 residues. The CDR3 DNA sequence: TGTGCCAGCAGCCCGGGAAACACAGATACGCAGTATTTT. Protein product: CASSPGNTDTQYF.

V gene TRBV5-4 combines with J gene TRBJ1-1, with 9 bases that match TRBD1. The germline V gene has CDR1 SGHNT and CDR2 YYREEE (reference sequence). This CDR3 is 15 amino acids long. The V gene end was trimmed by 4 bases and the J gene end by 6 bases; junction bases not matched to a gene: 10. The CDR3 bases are TGTGCCAGCAGCGGAACCGGGACAGGGTCCCCTGAAGCTTTCTTT. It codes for CASSGTGTGSPEAFF.

CDR3 bases: TGCGCCAGCAGCTTGGAACGGAGGGAGACCCAGTACTTC. Amino acids: CASSLERRETQYF. The chain uses TRBV5-1 and TRBJ2-5; D might be TRBD2 (5 bases). Between the trimmed V and J ends, which lost 0 bases and 5 bases, there was a span of 8 bases. This CDR3 has 13 amino acids. CDR1 is SGHRS, CDR2 YFSETQ, per germline.

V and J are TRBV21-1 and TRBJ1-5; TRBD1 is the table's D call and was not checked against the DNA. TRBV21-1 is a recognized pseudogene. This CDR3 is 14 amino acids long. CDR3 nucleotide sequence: TGTGCCACCCGGGACAGCGGTACAAGAGAGCCCCAGCATTTT. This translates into CATRDSGTREPQHF.

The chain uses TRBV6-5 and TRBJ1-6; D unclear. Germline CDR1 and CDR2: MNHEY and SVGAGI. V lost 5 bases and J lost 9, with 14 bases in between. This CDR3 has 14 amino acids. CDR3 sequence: CASSSGFRISPLHF. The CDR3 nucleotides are TGTGCCAGCAGTAGCGGTTTCCGGATTTCACCCCTCCACTTT.

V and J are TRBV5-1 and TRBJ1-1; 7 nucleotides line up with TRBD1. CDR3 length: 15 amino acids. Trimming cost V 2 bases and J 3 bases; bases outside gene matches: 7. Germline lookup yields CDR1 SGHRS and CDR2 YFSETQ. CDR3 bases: TGCGCCAGCAGCTTAGGAGACAGGGTGGACACTGAAGCTTTCTTT. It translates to CASSLGDRVDTEAFF.

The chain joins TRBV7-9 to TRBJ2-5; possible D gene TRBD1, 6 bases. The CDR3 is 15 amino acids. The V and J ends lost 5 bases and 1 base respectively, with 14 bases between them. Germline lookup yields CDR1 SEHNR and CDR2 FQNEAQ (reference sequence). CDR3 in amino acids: CASSRPIGGQETQYF. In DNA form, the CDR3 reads TGTGCCAGCAGCCGCCCCATAGGGGGCCAAGAGACCCAGTACTTC.

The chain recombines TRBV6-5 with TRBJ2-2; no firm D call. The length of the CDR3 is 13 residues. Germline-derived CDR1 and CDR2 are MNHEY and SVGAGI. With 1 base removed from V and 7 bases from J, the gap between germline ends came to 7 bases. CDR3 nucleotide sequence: TGTGCCAGCAGTTACTTCGGAGACGGGGAGCTGTTTTTT. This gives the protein CASSYFGDGELFF.

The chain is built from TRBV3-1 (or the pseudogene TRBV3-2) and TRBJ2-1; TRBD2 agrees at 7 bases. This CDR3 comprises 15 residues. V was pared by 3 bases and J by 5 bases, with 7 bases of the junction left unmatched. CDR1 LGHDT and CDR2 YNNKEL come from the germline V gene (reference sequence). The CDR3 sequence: CASSHGGGRNNEQFF. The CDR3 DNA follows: TGTGCCAGCAGCCATGGGGGGGGGAGGAACAATGAGCAGTTCTTC.

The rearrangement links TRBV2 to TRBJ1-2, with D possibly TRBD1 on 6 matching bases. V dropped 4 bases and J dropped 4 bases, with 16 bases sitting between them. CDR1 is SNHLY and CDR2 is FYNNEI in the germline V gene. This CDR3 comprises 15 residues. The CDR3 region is CASSVGQIGPYGYTF. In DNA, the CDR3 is TGTGCCAGCAGTGTTGGACAGATCGGGCCCTATGGCTACACCTTC.

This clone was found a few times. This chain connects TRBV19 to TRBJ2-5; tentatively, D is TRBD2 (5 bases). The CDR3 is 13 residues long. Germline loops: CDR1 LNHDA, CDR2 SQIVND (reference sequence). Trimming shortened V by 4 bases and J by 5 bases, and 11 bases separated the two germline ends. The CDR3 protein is CASSNAWRETQYF. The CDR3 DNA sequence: TGTGCCAGTAGTAATGCCTGGAGGGAGACCCAGTACTTC. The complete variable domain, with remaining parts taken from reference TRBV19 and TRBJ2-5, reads DGGITQSPKYLFRKEGQNVTLSCEQNLNHDAMYWYRQDPGQGLRLIYYSQIVNDFQKGDIAEGYSVSREKKESFPLTVTSAQKNPTAFYLCASSNAWRETQYFGPGTRLLVL.

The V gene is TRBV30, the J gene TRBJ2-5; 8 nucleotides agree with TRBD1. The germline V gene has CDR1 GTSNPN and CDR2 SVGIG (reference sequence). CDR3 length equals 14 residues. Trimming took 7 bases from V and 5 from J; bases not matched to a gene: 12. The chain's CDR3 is CASTGAELVETQYF. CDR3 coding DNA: TGTGCCTCGACAGGGGCCGAGCTTGTGGAGACCCAGTACTTC. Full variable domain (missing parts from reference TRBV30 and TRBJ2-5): SQTIHQWPATLVQPVGSPLSLECTVEGTSNPNLYWYRQAAGRGLQLLFYSVGIGQISSEVPQNLSASRPQDRQFILSSKKLLLSDSGFYLCASTGAELVETQYFGPGTRLLVL.

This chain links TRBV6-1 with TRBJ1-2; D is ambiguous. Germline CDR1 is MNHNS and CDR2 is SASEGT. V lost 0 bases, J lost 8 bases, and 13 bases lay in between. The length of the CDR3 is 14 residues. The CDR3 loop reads CASSEARRVQGYTF. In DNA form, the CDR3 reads TGTGCCAGCAGTGAAGCGCGGAGGGTTCAGGGCTACACCTTC.